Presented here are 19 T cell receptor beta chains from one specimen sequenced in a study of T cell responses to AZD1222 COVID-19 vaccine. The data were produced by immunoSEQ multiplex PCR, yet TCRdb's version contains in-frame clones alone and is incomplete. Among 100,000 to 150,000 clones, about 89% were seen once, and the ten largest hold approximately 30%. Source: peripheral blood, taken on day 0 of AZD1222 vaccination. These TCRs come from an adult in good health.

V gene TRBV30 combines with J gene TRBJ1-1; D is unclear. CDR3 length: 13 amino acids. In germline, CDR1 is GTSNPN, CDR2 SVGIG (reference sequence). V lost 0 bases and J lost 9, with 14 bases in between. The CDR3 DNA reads TGTGCCTGGAGTGTCCCAGTCGAGTTTCAAGCTTTCTTT. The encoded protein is CAWSVPVEFQAFF.

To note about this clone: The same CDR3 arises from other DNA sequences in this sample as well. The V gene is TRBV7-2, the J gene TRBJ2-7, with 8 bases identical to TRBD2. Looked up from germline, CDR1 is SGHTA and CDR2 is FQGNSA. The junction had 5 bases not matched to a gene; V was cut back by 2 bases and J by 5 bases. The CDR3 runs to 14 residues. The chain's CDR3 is CASSLIGTRNEQYF. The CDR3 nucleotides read TGTGCCAGCAGCTTAATCGGGACTAGAAACGAGCAGTACTTC.

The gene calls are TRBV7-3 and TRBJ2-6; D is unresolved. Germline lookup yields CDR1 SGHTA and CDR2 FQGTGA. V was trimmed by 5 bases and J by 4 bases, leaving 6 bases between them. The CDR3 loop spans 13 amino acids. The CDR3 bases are TGTGCCAGCAGCCCCGCAGGGGCCAACGTCCTGACTTTC. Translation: CASSPAGANVLTF.

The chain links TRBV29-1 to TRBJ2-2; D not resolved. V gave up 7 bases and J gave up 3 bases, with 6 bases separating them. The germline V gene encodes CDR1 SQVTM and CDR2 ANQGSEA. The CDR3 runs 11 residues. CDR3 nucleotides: TGCAGCGCTCGGGACACCGGGGAGCTGTTTTTT. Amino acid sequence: CSARDTGELFF.

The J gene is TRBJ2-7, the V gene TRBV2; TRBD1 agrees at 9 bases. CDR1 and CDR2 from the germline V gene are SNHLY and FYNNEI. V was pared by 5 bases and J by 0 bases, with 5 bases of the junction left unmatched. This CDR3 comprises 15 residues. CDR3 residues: CASSSDRGNSYEQYF. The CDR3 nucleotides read TGTGCCAGCAGTTCGGACAGGGGCAACTCCTACGAGCAGTACTTC.

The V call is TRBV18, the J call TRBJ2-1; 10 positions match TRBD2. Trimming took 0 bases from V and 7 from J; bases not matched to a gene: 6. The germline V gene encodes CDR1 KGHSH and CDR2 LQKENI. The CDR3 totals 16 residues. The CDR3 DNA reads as TGTGCCAGCTCACCACCAACTAGCGGGATGGGGAATGAGCAGTTCTTC. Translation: CASSPPTSGMGNEQFF. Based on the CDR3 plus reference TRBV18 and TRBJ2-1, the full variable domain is NAGVMQNPRHLVRRRGQEARLRCSPMKGHSHVYWYRQLPEEGLKFMVYLQKENIIDESGMPKERFSAEFPKEGPSILRIQQVVRGDSAAYFCASSPPTSGMGNEQFFGPGTRLTVL.

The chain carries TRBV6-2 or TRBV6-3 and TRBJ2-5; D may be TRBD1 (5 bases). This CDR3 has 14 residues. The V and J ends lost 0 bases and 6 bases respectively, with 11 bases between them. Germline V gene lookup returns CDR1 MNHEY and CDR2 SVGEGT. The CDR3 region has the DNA TGTGCCAGCAGTTACTCCGGCAGGGTAAAGACCCAGTACTTC. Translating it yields CASSYSGRVKTQYF.

The CDR3 sequence: CASSPGTSGTDTQYF. The CDR3 coding sequence is TGTGCCAGCAGCCCCGGGACTAGCGGCACAGATACGCAGTATTTT. The genes are TRBV7-2 and TRBJ2-3, with 10 bases aligning to TRBD2. CDR3 length: 15 amino acids. V dropped 5 bases and J dropped 1; count of bases not matched to a gene: 3. Germline V gives CDR1 SGHTA, CDR2 FQGNSA.

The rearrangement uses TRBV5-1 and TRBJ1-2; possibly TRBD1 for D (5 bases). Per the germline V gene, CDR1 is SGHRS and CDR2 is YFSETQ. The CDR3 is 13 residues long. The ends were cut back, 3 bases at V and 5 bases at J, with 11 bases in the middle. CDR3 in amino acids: CASSSGGNYGYTF. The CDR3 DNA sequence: TGCGCCAGCAGCTCGGGGGGAAATTATGGCTACACCTTC.

The CDR3 is CASSSTSTYWNIQYF. CDR3 bases: TGTGCCAGCAGCTCGACTAGCACCTATTGGAACATTCAGTACTTC. This chain connects TRBV7-2 to TRBJ2-4, with 7 bases identical to TRBD2. V gave up 4 bases and J gave up 7 bases; unmatched junction bases: 10. CDR1 and CDR2 from the germline V gene are SGHTA and FQGNSA. There are 15 residues in the CDR3.

The CDR3 here is CASSLTQSTDTQYF. In DNA form, the CDR3 reads TGTGCCAGCAGCTTAACGCAGAGCACAGATACGCAGTATTTT. This chain links TRBV7-9 with TRBJ2-3; D remains unclear. V lost 2 bases and J 0 bases, leaving 6 bases between the germline ends. This CDR3 is 14 amino acids long. CDR1 and CDR2 from the germline V gene are SEHNR and FQNEAQ (reference sequence). Combining the CDR3 with reference TRBV7-9 and TRBJ2-3 gives the whole variable domain DTGVSQNPRHKITKRGQNVTFRCDPISEHNRLYWYRQTLGQGPEFLTYFQNEAQLEKSRLLSDRFSAERPKGSFSTLEIQRTEQGDSAMYLCASSLTQSTDTQYFGPGTRLTVL.

For the CDR3, the DNA is TGTGCCAGCAGTGAAGATGGGGGGAGCTTCTACGAGCAGTACTTC. Translated, it gives CASSEDGGSFYEQYF. The chain carries TRBV2 and TRBJ2-7, with D possibly matching TRBD2 (6 bases). This CDR3 is 15 amino acids long. CDR1 is SNHLY, CDR2 FYNNEI, per germline. Trimming left V 1 base short and J 3 bases short, with 13 bases between.

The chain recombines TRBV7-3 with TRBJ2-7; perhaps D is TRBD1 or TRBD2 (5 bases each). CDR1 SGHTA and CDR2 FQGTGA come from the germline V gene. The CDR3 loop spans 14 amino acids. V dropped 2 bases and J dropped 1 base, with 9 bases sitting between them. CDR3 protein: CASSLDGASYEQYF. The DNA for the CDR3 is TGTGCCAGCAGCTTAGACGGGGCATCCTACGAGCAGTACTTC.

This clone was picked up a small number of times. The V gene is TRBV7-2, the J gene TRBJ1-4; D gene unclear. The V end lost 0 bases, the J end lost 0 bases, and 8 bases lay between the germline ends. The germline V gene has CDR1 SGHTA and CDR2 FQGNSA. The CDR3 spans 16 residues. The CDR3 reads CASSLAQPATNEKLFF. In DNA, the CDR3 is TGTGCCAGCAGCTTAGCACAGCCTGCAACTAATGAAAAACTGTTTTTT.

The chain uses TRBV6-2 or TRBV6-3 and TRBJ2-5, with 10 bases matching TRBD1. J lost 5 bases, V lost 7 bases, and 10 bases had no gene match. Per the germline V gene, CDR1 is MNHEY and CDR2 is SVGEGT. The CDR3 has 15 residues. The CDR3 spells CASIPGQGFPETQYF. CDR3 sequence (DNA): TGTGCCAGCATCCCGGGACAGGGGTTTCCTGAGACCCAGTACTTC.

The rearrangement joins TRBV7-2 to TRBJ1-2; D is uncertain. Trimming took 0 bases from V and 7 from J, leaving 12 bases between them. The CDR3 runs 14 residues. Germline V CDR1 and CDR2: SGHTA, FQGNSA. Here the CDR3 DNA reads TGTGCCAGCAGCTTAGCCGGGCGATCGGGTGGCTACACCTTC. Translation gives CASSLAGRSGGYTF.

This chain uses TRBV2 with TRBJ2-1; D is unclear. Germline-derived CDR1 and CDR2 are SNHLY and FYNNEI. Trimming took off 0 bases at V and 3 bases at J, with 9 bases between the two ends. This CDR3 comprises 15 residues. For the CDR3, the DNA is TGTGCCAGCAGTGAAGCCTTGGACGTCTACAATGAGCAGTTCTTC. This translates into CASSEALDVYNEQFF.

CDR3 sequence: CASSVEGGTGYTF. The DNA of the CDR3 is TGTGCCAGCAGCGTAGAGGGGGGGACAGGCTACACCTTC. The rearrangement links TRBV9 to TRBJ1-2; possibly TRBD1 for D (6 bases). The CDR3 has 13 residues. Trimming pared 0 bases from V and 8 bases from J, leaving 11 bases between. Germline CDR1 reads SGDLS; CDR2 reads YYNGEE. The full variable domain, in which reference TRBV9 and TRBJ1-2 provide the parts outside the CDR3, is DSGVTQTPKHLITATGQRVTLRCSPRSGDLSVYWYQQSLDQGLQFLIQYYNGEERAKGNILERFSAQQFPDLHSELNLSSLELGDSALYFCASSVEGGTGYTFGSGTRLTVV.

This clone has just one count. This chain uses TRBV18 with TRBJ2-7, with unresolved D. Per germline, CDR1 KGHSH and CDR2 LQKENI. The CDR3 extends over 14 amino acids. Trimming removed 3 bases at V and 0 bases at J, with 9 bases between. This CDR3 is CASSPGASSYEQYF. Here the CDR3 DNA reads TGTGCCAGCTCACCGGGCGCGAGCTCCTACGAGCAGTACTTC.